This entry lists 30 T cell receptor beta chains sequenced from one sample in a study of T cells in Graves' hyperthyroidism and ophthalmopathy. TCR beta CDR3 sequences were amplified from RNA transcripts. A set of HTBI primers served as the primers for a first-round RT-PCR of the TCR CDR3. One entry per CDR3 protein results from TCRdb running MiXCR on the multiplex PCR reads. Of around 690,000 distinct CDR3 sequences listed, approximately 15% are singletons. The specimen sequenced was blood. These TCRs come from a man aged 45 to 65 with Graves' hyperthyroidism.

This rearrangement joins TRBV2 to TRBJ2-5; D may be TRBD1 (5 bases). V was clipped by 0 bases and J by 5 bases, with 10 bases between them. The CDR3 has 14 residues. CDR1 is SNHLY and CDR2 is FYNNEI in the germline V gene. DNA for the CDR3: TGTGCCAGCAGTGAAGCGGAGACAGCGGAGACCCAGTACTTC. It encodes CASSEAETAETQYF.

This clonotype was recorded many times. The rearrangement links TRBV2 to TRBJ1-5; D is undetermined. V was trimmed by 2 bases and J by 4 bases, leaving 9 bases between them. This CDR3 has 14 residues. Germline CDR1 SNHLY, CDR2 FYNNEI. CDR3 DNA: TGTGCCAGCAGTGAAATCCGCGTGAATCAGCCCCAGCATTTT. Translation gives CASSEIRVNQPQHF.

This chain connects TRBV19 to TRBJ2-1; D is unresolved. In germline, CDR1 is LNHDA, CDR2 SQIVND (reference sequence). Trimming shortened V by 3 bases and J by 0 bases, and 12 bases separated the two germline ends. The CDR3 runs to 16 residues. CDR3: CASSIVGPSSYNEQFF. The CDR3 nucleotides read TGTGCCAGTAGTATTGTGGGCCCGAGCTCCTACAATGAGCAGTTCTTC.

The chain uses TRBV6-1 and TRBJ1-5; D may be TRBD1 (6 bases). The V end lost 2 bases, the J end lost 5 bases, and 10 bases lay between the germline ends. This CDR3 comprises 14 residues. CDR1 is MNHNS and CDR2 is SASEGT in the germline V gene. The DNA for the CDR3 is TGTGCCAGCAGTGAATCGGACAGCGATCAGCCCCAGCATTTT. The encoded protein is CASSESDSDQPQHF.

In this sample, this clonotype turned up a few times. The V gene is TRBV20-1, the J gene TRBJ2-3, with 7 nucleotides matching TRBD2. J gave up 5 bases and V 0 bases, and 11 bases lay outside the gene matches. Germline V gene data show CDR1 as DFQATT and CDR2 as SNEGSKA (reference sequence). The CDR3 length is 16 residues. Here the CDR3 DNA reads TGCAGTGCTAGAGATTCGACTAGCTGGGGGTTAGATACGCAGTATTTT. Its protein is CSARDSTSWGLDTQYF.

This clonotype appeared many times. The chain joins TRBV20-1 to TRBJ2-7; D is unresolved. The CDR3 has 13 amino acids. Germline CDR1 and CDR2: DFQATT and SNEGSKA (reference sequence). V dropped 0 bases and J dropped 4 bases, with 10 bases sitting between them. CDR3 protein: CSARDERGYEQYF. DNA of the CDR3: TGCAGTGCTAGAGATGAAAGAGGATACGAGCAGTACTTC.

The chain employs TRBV11-3 and TRBJ1-3; the match to TRBD1 covers 8 bases. Trimming took 3 bases from V and 3 from J; bases not matched to a gene: 7. The CDR3 consists of 16 residues. Germline CDR1 and CDR2: SGHNT and YENEEA. The DNA of the CDR3 is TGTGCCAGCAGCTTTTCCGGGACAGGAATTGGAAACACCATATATTTT. Translated, it gives CASSFSGTGIGNTIYF.

This clonotype appeared a few times. Just one base apart from a much larger clone, this may be a read error. The J gene is TRBJ2-2, the V gene TRBV12-3 or TRBV12-4, with 12 bases fitting TRBD2. CDR3 length: 18 residues. In nucleotides, the CDR3 is TGTGCCAGCAGCAGAGGACTAGCGGGAAGGGCAAACACCGGGGAGCTGCTTTTT. Translated, it gives CASSRGLAGRANTGELLF.

V and J are TRBV19 and TRBJ2-2; 11 bases are a match to TRBD2. The V gene's germline CDR1 is LNHDA and CDR2 SQIVND (reference sequence). V was pared by 5 bases and J by 4 bases, with 6 bases of the junction left unmatched. The CDR3 consists of 16 residues. CDR3 coding DNA: TGTGCCAGTAGTGCTCGGACTAGCGGGTTCACCGGGGAGCTGTTTTTT. Its protein product is CASSARTSGFTGELFF.

The genes are TRBV7-2 and TRBJ2-7, with 7 bases that match TRBD2. J gave up 5 bases and V 3 bases, and 10 bases lay outside the gene matches. The germline gives CDR1 SGHTA, CDR2 FQGNSA. There are 15 residues in the CDR3. This chain's CDR3 is CASSLGGGVGNEQYF. The CDR3 DNA is TGTGCCAGCAGCTTGGGGGGGGGGGTAGGGAACGAGCAGTACTTC. Together with reference TRBV7-2 and TRBJ2-7, the CDR3 gives the full variable domain: GAGVSQSPSNKVTEKGKDVELRCDPISGHTALYWYRQSLGQGLEFLIYFQGNSAPDKSGLPSDRFSAERTGGSVSTLTIQRTQQEDSAVYLCASSLGGGVGNEQYFGPGTRLTVT.

This clonotype has a handful of counts. The chain recombines TRBV20-1 with TRBJ2-7, with 8 bases lining up with TRBD2. Looked up from germline, CDR1 is DFQATT and CDR2 is SNEGSKA (reference sequence). V gave up 6 bases and J gave up 6 bases; unmatched junction bases: 7. The CDR3 runs to 12 residues. DNA of the CDR3: TGCAGTGCAAAGCGGGAGCAGCGCGAGCAGTACTTC. Amino acids: CSAKREQREQYF.

This clonotype was seen only a few times. V gene TRBV20-1 combines with J gene TRBJ2-2; TRBD2 aligns across 8 bases. The CDR3 loop spans 17 amino acids. The germline gives CDR1 DFQATT, CDR2 SNEGSKA (reference sequence). Trimming removed 2 bases from V and 5 bases from J; junction bases left unmatched: 13. CDR3 bases: TGCAGTGCTAGAATGGGACGAGCGGGAGTTCAAACCGGGGAGCTGTTTTTT. This sequence encodes CSARMGRAGVQTGELFF.

Written as DNA, the CDR3 is TGTGCCAGCAGCCCAGGGACCCCGACGACTGAAGCTTTCTTT. Protein sequence: CASSPGTPTTEAFF. The chain employs TRBV7-2 and TRBJ1-1, with a possible D match to TRBD1 (5 bases). There are 14 residues in the CDR3. Germline V gene data show CDR1 as SGHTA and CDR2 as FQGNSA. The V gene lost 5 bases and the J gene lost 5 bases, with 15 bases spanning the gap.

This clonotype came up a few times. The chain recombines TRBV5-1 with TRBJ1-1; no definite D call. This CDR3 has 12 amino acids. Germline lookup yields CDR1 SGHRS and CDR2 YFSETQ. Trimming removed 2 bases from V and 7 bases from J, with 9 bases in between. CDR3 nucleotides: TGCGCCAGCAGCTTAGACCGTCATGAAGCTTTCTTT. Encoded protein: CASSLDRHEAFF.

The chain has TRBV12-3 or TRBV12-4 and TRBJ2-2; the D gene is possibly TRBD1 (6 bases). There are 13 residues in the CDR3. V was shortened by 11 bases and J by 8 bases, with 18 bases between the two germline ends. The DNA of the CDR3 is TGTGCCTGCGTCGTATGGGGGACAGGGGAGCTGTTTTTT. Protein sequence: CACVVWGTGELFF.

At least ten counts were recorded for this clonotype. The chain carries TRBV28 and TRBJ2-1; 9 bases are shared with TRBD2. V dropped 4 bases and J dropped 0; count of bases not matched to a gene: 4. The germline CDR1 and CDR2 sequences are MDHEN and SYDVKM. The CDR3 runs to 16 residues. The CDR3 spells CASSSYSGSSYNEQFF. The DNA of the CDR3 is TGTGCCAGCAGTTCCTATAGCGGGAGCTCCTACAATGAGCAGTTCTTC.

V is TRBV29-1 and J is TRBJ2-7; D unresolved. The V end was cut by 5 bases, the J end by 3 bases, with 14 bases between. The CDR3 covers 13 residues. Looked up from germline, CDR1 is SQVTM and CDR2 is ANQGSEA. CDR3: CSVQAAPGYEQYF. Here the CDR3 DNA reads TGCAGCGTTCAGGCGGCGCCCGGCTACGAGCAGTACTTC.

This clonotype was seen ten or more times. This chain uses TRBV13 with TRBJ1-1; TRBD1 matches at 8 bases. Germline-derived CDR1 and CDR2 are PRHDT and FYEKMQ (reference sequence). V shed 2 bases and J 2 bases; nucleotides not matched to a gene: 7. The CDR3 has 16 amino acids. The CDR3 DNA sequence: TGTGCCAGCAGCTTATCTGACAGGGGTGTTAACACTGAAGCTTTCTTT. Translation: CASSLSDRGVNTEAFF.

The table lists this clonotype with many counts. The gene calls are TRBV11-2 and TRBJ2-7; possible D gene TRBD1, 6 bases. V shed 1 base and J shed 2 bases, with 15 bases lying between them. Germline V gene lookup returns CDR1 SGHAT and CDR2 FQNNGV. The CDR3 has 16 residues. The CDR3 bases are TGTGCCAGCAGCTTAGGGTACACGGGACAAACCTACGAGCAGTACTTC. Amino acids: CASSLGYTGQTYEQYF.

This clonotype was seen a few times. This rearrangement joins TRBV7-6 to TRBJ2-2; D tentatively fits TRBD1 or TRBD2 (5 bases each). The V gene's germline CDR1 is SGHVS and CDR2 FNYEAQ. V lost 2 bases to trimming and J lost 6 bases, with 19 bases between them. The CDR3 loop spans 17 amino acids. The CDR3 loop is CASSLYLRDLGAGELFF. In DNA form, the CDR3 reads TGTGCCAGCAGCTTATATCTCCGCGATTTGGGGGCCGGGGAGCTGTTTTTT.

This clonotype has more than one count but fewer than ten. The V gene is TRBV5-1, the J gene TRBJ1-1; D unresolved. This CDR3 has 15 residues. Germline V gene sequence: CDR1 SGHRS, CDR2 YFSETQ. V dropped 1 base and J dropped 6 bases, with 16 bases sitting between them. Written as DNA, the CDR3 is TGCGCCAGCAGCTTGAAGTCAGGCAGCCCCGCTGAAGCTTTCTTT. It codes for CASSLKSGSPAEAFF.

This chain connects TRBV19 to TRBJ2-3, with TRBD1 matching 8 bases. Germline CDR1 LNHDA, CDR2 SQIVND (reference sequence). This CDR3 region has 13 residues. The ends lost 5 bases at V and 6 bases at J; junction bases unmatched: 4. This CDR3 is CASSGHRGDTQYF. Written as DNA, the CDR3 is TGTGCCAGTAGTGGACACAGGGGGGATACGCAGTATTTT.

In its sample, this clonotype was seen many times. The V and J genes are TRBV12-3 or TRBV12-4 and TRBJ1-2, with 11 bases fitting TRBD1. This CDR3 is built from 17 residues. V was clipped by 6 bases and J by 8 bases; unmatched bases: 17. In nucleotides, the CDR3 is TGTGCCAGCAGCTTCTCTACCCTAGGACAGGGGGCGCGCGGCTACACCTTC. This sequence encodes CASSFSTLGQGARGYTF.

The chain is built from TRBV4-2 and TRBJ2-3, with D perhaps matching TRBD2 (6 bases). Trimming pared 1 base from V and 6 bases from J, leaving 14 bases between. Germline lookup yields CDR1 LGHNA and CDR2 YNFKEQ. This CDR3 spans 15 amino acids. CDR3 in DNA: TGTGCCAGCAGCCAAGTCGGCGGGGTGGGGGATACGCAGTATTTT. The encoded protein is CASSQVGGVGDTQYF.

V is TRBV7-9 and J is TRBJ1-2; D gene unclear. The V end was cut by 6 bases, the J end by 3 bases, with 17 bases between. This CDR3 has 15 residues. CDR1 and CDR2 from the germline V gene are SEHNR and FQNEAQ (reference sequence). CDR3 in DNA: TGTGCCAGCAGAAACACCCGGGCAGCAGACTATGGCTACACCTTC. It yields the protein CASRNTRAADYGYTF.

This clonotype was detected many times. V and J are TRBV19 and TRBJ2-5; D may be TRBD1 (6 bases). The CDR3 is made up of 15 amino acids. Germline V gene data show CDR1 as LNHDA and CDR2 as SQIVND (reference sequence). With 6 bases removed from V and 2 bases from J, the gap between germline ends came to 16 bases. The CDR3 loop reads CASSKGGTGQETQYF. The CDR3 region has the DNA TGTGCCAGTAGCAAAGGGGGTACAGGACAAGAGACCCAGTACTTC.

The chain's CDR3 is CASSEASPPGNTGELFF. CDR3 bases: TGTGCCAGCAGTGAAGCGTCCCCCCCAGGGAACACCGGGGAGCTGTTTTTT. This chain uses TRBV6-1 with TRBJ2-2; the D is unclear. There are 17 residues in the CDR3. Germline CDR1 and CDR2: MNHNS and SASEGT. Trimming cost V 0 bases and J 1 base, with 12 bases left between them.

This clonotype was observed a handful of times. Just one base apart from a much larger clone, this may be a read error. The rearrangement uses TRBV11-2 and TRBJ2-7; the D call may be TRBD1 or TRBD2 (5 bases each). V lost 0 bases and J lost 3, with 15 bases in between. The CDR3 has 16 amino acids. Germline lookup yields CDR1 SGHAT and CDR2 FQNNGV. The CDR3 DNA follows: TGTGCCAGCAGCTTAGAAGTGGGACGCCCTTTCTACGAGCAGTACTTC. Protein product: CASSLEVGRPFYEQYF.

The chain uses TRBV11-2 and TRBJ2-1; 7 nucleotides line up with TRBD2. The CDR3 has 16 residues. Germline trimming cut 3 bases from V and 6 bases from J; bases unmatched to any gene: 11. Germline CDR1 is SGHAT and CDR2 is FQNNGV. The CDR3 reads CASSFLSGTSSNEQFF. CDR3 coding DNA: TGTGCCAGCAGCTTCCTGAGCGGGACGTCGAGCAATGAGCAGTTCTTC.

Many counts were recorded for this clonotype. This chain links TRBV5-1 with TRBJ2-1, with 8 bases matching TRBD2. J lost 0 bases, V lost 2 bases, and 1 base had no gene match. Germline values: CDR1 SGHRS, CDR2 YFSETQ. The CDR3 runs 15 residues. The CDR3 region has the DNA TGCGCCAGCAGCTTACTAGCGGACTCCTACAATGAGCAGTTCTTC. This gives the protein CASSLLADSYNEQFF.